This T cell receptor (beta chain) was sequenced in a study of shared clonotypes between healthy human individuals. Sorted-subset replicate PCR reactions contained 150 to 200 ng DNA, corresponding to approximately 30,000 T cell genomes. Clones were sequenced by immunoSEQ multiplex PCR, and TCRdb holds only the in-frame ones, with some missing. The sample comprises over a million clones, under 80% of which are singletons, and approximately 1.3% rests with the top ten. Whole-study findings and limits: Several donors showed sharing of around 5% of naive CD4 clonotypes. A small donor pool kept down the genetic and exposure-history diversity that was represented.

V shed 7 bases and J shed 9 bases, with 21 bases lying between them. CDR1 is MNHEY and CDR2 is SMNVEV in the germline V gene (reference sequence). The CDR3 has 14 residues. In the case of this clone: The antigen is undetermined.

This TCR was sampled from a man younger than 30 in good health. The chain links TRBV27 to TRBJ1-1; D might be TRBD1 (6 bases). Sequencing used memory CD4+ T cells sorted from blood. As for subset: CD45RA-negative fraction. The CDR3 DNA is TGTGCCAGCACCTCACACGGGGGGGGCGGCAAAGCTTTCTTT. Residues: CASTSHGGGGKAFF.